This T cell receptor (beta chain) stems from a study of T-cell reconstitution after alpha-beta-depleted transplantation in children listed by TCRdb under 2016. For context, the study as a whole: Using TCR repertoire profiling, the study followed T-cell immune reconstitution in a quantitative way in children after TCRalphabeta/CD19-depleted allogeneic hematopoietic cell transplantation.

This clonotype came up many times. Its target antigen remains unknown. No quality values exist for individual bases; no much larger clone is one base distant. The method was PCR. The data were produced on an Illumina HiSeq 2500. TCR libraries were prepared with molecular barcoding, using unique molecular identifiers to normalize TCRbeta repertoire quantification. TCRdb ran its own pipeline on the public reads, namely fastp trimming at Q25 and MiXCR clone calling, and kept in-frame beta chains. Every CDR3 protein is listed once, alongside the most common genes and DNA of its rows. The sample contains around 600,000 distinct CDR3 sequences, about 10% of them found a single time. The ten largest clones take up 4% to 5% of the sample. This sample comprised PBMCs from the stem cell graft donor, obtained from the stem cell graft. This sequence originates from a human donor who donated a stem cell graft to a child with acute myeloid leukemia.

The CDR3 in this case is CASSWPTSGRVSNEQFF. Read as DNA, the sequence is TGTGCCAGCAGTTGGCCGACTAGCGGGAGAGTATCGAATGAGCAGTTCTTC. The V and J segments used are TRBV28 and TRBJ2-1, and 12 bases in between align with TRBD2. Trimming leaves V shorter by 4 bases and J shorter by 7 bases, with the junction holding 11 bases beyond the gene matches. The germline V gene specifies MDHEN as CDR1 and SYDVKM as CDR2. The CDR3 runs 17 residues from the cysteine to the phenylalanine. Only the CDR3 part of the read is kept: 51 bases, read in frame from the first base.